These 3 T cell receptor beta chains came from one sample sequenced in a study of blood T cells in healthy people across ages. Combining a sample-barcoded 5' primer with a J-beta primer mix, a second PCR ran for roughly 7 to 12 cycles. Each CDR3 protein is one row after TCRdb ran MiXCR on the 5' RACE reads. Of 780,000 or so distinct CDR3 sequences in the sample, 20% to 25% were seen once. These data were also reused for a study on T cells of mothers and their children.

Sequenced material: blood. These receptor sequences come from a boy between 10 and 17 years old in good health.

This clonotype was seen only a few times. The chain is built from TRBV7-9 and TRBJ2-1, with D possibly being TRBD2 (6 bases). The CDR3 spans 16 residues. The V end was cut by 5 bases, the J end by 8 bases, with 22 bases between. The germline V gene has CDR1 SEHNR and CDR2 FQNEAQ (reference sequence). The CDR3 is CASSPPLLTSRDEQFF. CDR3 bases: TGTGCCAGCAGCCCACCACTTCTTACTAGCAGGGATGAGCAGTTCTTC.

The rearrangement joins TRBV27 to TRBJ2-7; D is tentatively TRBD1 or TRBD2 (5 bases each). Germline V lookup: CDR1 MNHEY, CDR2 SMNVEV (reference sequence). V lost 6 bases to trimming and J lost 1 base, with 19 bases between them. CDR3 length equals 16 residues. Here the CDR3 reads CASSWGSGPGSYEQYF. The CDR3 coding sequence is TGTGCCAGCAGCTGGGGGTCAGGGCCGGGATCCTACGAGCAGTACTTC.

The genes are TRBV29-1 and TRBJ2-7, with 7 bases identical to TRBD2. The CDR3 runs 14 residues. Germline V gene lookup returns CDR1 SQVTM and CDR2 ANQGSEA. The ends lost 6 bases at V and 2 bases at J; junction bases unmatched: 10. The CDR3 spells CSVQSRLAAYEQYF. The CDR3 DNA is TGCAGCGTCCAAAGTCGGCTAGCGGCCTACGAGCAGTACTTC.